This TCR beta chain was sequenced in a study of cytomegalovirus exposure and HLA in healthy donors. Findings and limits, study-wide: Most likely, a cluster of highly shared sequence variants arose as a sequencing artifact. Researchers counted some 150 TCR beta chains as cytomegalovirus-associated. The authors later found TCR association rates varying by HLA locus, with DRB1 most and HLA-C fewest.

CDR1 and CDR2 from the germline V gene are SGHDT and YYEEEE. The CDR3 is 12 residues long. V shed 2 bases and J shed 10 bases, with 7 bases lying between them. Primers for the PCR totalled 60 Vbeta and 13 Jbeta. Method: immunoSEQ multiplex PCR; TCRdb's copy keeps in-frame clones and lacks some. Among about 140,000 clones listed, roughly 80% were seen once. Regarding this clone: Its cognate antigen is unknown.

The chain combines TRBV5-6 with TRBJ1-6; unclear D gene. This TCR came from a woman in her thirties or forties in good health and CMV-seronegative. Material: PBMCs. The CDR3 DNA reads TGTGCCAGCAGCTTCGAGGCATCACCCCTCCACTTT. This translates into CASSFEASPLHF.